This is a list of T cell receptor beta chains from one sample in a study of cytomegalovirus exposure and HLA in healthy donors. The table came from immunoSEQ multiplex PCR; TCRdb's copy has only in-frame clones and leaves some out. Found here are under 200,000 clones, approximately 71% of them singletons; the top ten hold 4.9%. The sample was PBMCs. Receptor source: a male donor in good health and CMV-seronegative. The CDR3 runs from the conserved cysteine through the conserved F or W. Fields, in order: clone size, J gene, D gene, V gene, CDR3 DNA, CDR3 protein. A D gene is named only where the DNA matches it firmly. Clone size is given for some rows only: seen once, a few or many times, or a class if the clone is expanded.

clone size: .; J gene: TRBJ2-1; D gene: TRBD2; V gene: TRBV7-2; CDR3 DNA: TGTGCCAGCAGCTTAGTGACTAGCGGGAGCAATGAGCAGTTCTTC; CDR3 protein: CASSLVTSGSNEQFF
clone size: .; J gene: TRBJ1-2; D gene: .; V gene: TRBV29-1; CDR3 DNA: TGCAGCGTTCGGGTTCCCCCCTATGGCTACACCTTC; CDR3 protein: CSVRVPPYGYTF
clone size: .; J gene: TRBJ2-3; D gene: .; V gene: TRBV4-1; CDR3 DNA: TGCGCCAGCAGCCAAGGAACCGCGGGGGCCAGAACAGATACGCAGTATTTT; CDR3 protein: CASSQGTAGARTDTQYF
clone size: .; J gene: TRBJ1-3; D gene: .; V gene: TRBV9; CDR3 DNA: TGTGTCAGCAGCGTAGTGAGCTCTGGAAACACCATATATTTT; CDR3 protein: CVSSVVSSGNTIYF
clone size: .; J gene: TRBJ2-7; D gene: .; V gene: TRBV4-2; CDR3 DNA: TGTGCCAGCAGCTTAGACCCCTGGTCGGGGTACGAGCAGTACTTC; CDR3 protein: CASSLDPWSGYEQYF
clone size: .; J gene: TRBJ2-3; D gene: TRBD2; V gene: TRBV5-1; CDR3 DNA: TGCGCCAGCAGCCAGCTACTTAGCGGGGGGAAAGATACGCAGTATTTT; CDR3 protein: CASSQLLSGGKDTQYF
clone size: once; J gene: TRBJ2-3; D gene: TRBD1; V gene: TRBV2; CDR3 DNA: TGTGCCAGCAGTGAAGCGCGGGACAGGGGGTTAGATACGCAGTATTTT; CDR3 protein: CASSEARDRGLDTQYF
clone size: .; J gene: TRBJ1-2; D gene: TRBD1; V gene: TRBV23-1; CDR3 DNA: TGCGCCAGCAGTCAATCGACAGGGGAGGGCTACACCTTC; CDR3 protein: CASSQSTGEGYTF
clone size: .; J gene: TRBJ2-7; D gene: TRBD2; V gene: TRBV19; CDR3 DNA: TGTGCCAGTAGCCAAGGCCGGGGGGAAGGCGAGCAGTACTTC; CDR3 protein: CASSQGRGEGEQYF
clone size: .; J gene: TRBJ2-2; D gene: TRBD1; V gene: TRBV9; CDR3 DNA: TGTGCCAGCAGCGTCTTCATGGACAGGGGAATAGCCGGGGAGCTGTTTTTT; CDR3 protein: CASSVFMDRGIAGELFF
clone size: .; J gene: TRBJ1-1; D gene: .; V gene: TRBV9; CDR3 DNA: TGTGCCAGCAGCGTAGTCACAAATGAAGCTTTCTTT; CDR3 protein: CASSVVTNEAFF
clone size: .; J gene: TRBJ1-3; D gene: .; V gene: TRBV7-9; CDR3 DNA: TGTTCCAGCAGCTGGACAGACTCTGGAAACACCATATATTTT; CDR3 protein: CSSSWTDSGNTIYF
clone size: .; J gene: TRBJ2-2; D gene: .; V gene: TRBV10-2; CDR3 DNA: TGCGCCAGCAGTGATGGGCTAGCTGCCGGGGAGCTGTTTTTT; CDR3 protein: CASSDGLAAGELFF
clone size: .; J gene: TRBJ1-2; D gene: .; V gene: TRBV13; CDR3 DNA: TGTGCCAGCAGCCCGCGGGGGGCCAACTATGGCTACACCTTC; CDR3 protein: CASSPRGANYGYTF
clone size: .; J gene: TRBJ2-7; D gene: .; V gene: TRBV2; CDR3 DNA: TGTGCCAGCAGTGAAGTAACAGGGACGAACGAGCAGTACTTC; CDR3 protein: CASSEVTGTNEQYF
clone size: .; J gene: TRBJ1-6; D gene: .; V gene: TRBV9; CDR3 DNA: TGTGCCAGCAGCTCCGCACCTACTAGTTCACCCCTCCACTTT; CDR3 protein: CASSSAPTSSPLHF
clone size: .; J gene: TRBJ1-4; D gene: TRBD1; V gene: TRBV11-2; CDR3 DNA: TGTGCCAGCAGCCGGGACAGGGGGCGGGAAAAACTGTTTTTT; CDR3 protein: CASSRDRGREKLFF
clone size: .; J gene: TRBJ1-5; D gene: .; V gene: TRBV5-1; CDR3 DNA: TGCGCCAGCAGTCAAAGCGGGGGACAGCCCCAGCATTTT; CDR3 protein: CASSQSGGQPQHF
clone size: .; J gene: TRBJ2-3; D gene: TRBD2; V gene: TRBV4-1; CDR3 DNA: TGCGCCAGCAGCCAAGATCCAGCGGGAGTAGGAGATACGCAGTATTTT; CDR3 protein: CASSQDPAGVGDTQYF
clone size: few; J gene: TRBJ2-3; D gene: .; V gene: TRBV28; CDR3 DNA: TGTGCCAGCAGTTTGATTACTTTCCGCACAGATACGCAGTATTTT; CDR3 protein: CASSLITFRTDTQYF
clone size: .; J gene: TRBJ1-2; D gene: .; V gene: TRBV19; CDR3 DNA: TGTGCCACAAGGGAGGGTTTGAACTATGGCTACACCTTC; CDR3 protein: CATREGLNYGYTF
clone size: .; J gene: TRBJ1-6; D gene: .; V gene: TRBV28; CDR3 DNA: TGTGCCAGCAGCCCCAGGGGCAGGGTGGGTTCACCCCTCCACTTT; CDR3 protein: CASSPRGRVGSPLHF
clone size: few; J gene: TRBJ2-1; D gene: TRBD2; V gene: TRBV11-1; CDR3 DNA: TGTGCCAGCAGCTCCAGCGGGGGGGCCCGGGAGCAGTTCTTC; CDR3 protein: CASSSSGGAREQFF
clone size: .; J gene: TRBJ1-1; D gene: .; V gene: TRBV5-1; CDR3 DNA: TGCGCCAGCAGCTTGGAGGTGGGGGCGGCTGAAGCTTTCTTT; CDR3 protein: CASSLEVGAAEAFF
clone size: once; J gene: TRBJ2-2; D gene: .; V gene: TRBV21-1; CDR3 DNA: TGTGCCAGCAGCAAGGGAACGGAGCGGGAGGGCGCCGGGGAGCTGTTTTTT; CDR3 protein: CASSKGTEREGAGELFF
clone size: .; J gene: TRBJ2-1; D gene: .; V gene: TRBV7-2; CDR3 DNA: TGTGCCAGCAGTCCTGGAAGGGGGGGGTACAATGAGCAGTTCTTC; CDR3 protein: CASSPGRGGYNEQFF
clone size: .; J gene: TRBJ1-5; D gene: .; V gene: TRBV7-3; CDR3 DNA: TGTGCCAGCAGCCCAGGGCCCTATAGCAATCAGCCCCAGCATTTT; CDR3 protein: CASSPGPYSNQPQHF
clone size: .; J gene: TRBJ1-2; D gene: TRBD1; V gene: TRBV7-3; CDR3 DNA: TGTGCCAGCAGGCCGACAGGGGGCGTCCGTGGCTACACCTTC; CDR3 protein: CASRPTGGVRGYTF
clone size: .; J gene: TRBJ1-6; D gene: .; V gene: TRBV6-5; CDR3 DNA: TGTGCCAGCAGCCCCAGGGGCGGCGGTTCACCCCTCCACTTT; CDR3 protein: CASSPRGGGSPLHF
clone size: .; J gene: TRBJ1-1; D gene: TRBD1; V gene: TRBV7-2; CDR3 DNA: TGTGCCAGCAGCTCCGGACAGGGAAAAGCTTTCTTT; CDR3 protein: CASSSGQGKAFF
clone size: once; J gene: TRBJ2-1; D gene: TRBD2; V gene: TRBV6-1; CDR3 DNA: TGTGCCAGCAGTGGAGGACTAGGCGGTTCGTATGAGCAGTTCTTC; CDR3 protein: CASSGGLGGSYEQFF
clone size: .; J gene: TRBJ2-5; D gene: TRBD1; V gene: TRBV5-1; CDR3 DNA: TGCGCCAGCAGCCTGGGACAGGGGGCAGGGGAGACCCAGTACTTC; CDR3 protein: CASSLGQGAGETQYF
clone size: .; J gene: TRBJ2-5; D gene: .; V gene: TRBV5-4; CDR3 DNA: TGTGCCAGCAGCTTGGGCGGAGCAGCCCAGTACTTC; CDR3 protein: CASSLGGAAQYF
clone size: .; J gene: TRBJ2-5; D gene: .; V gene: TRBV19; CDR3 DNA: TGTGCCAGTAGTATTGTACTCCAAGAGACCCAGTACTTC; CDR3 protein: CASSIVLQETQYF
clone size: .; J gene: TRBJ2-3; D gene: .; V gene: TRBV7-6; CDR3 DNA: TGTGCCAGCAGCCTGGACCAGCGGGTCTCCACAGATACGCAGTATTTT; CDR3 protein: CASSLDQRVSTDTQYF
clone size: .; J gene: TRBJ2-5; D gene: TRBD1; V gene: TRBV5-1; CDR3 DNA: TGCGCCAGCAGCTTGGGGGGACAGGGGCCACAAGAGACCCAGTACTTC; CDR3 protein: CASSLGGQGPQETQYF
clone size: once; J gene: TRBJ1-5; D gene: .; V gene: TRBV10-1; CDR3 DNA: TGCGCCAGCAGTGCGACAGCCCATATAGCAATCGAGGATCAGCCCCAGCATTTT; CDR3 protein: CASSATAHIAIEDQPQHF
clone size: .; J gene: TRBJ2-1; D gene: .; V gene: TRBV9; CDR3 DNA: TGTGCCAGCAGCCCCGACGGTCGAAGAGGCGATGAGCAGTTCTTC; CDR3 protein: CASSPDGRRGDEQFF
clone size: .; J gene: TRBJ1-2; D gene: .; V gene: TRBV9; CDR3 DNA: .; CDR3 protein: CASSVGPGNYGYPF
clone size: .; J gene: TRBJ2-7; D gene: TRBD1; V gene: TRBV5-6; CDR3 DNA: TGTGCCAGCAGCCCAATGACAGGGGGCCTATACGAGCAGTACTTC; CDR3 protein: CASSPMTGGLYEQYF
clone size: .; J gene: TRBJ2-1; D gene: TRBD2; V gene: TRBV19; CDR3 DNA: TGTGCCAGCTCCACCGGGACTAGTTTGGACAATGAGCAGTTCTTC; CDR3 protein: CASSTGTSLDNEQFF
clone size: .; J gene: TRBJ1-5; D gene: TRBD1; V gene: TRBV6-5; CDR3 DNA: TGTGCCAGCAGTTACTCCGGGACAGGGAATCAGCCCCAGCATTTT; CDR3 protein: CASSYSGTGNQPQHF
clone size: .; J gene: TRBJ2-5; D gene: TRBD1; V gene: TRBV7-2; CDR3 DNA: TGTGCCAGCAGCCGCACCGGGACAGGGGTGGAGACCCAGTACTTC; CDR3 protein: CASSRTGTGVETQYF
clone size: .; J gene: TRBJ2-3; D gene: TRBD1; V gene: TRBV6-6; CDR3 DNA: TGTGCCAGCAGAGCGACAGGGGGAGATACGCAGTATTTT; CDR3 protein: CASRATGGDTQYF
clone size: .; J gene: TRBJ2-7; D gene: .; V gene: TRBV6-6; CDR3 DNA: TGTGCCAGCAGTACACAGGGTAGCGAGCAGTACTTC; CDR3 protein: CASSTQGSEQYF